This T cell receptor (beta chain) is drawn from a study of T cells in Graves' hyperthyroidism and ophthalmopathy. Overall study results and limits: Blood also held most thyroid clonotypes expanded beyond 0.001. Ophthalmopathy prediction by the model preceded onset by a median approximately 5.9 months.

Amplification targeted TCR beta CDR3 regions from RNA transcripts. HTBI primers were employed in a first-round RT-PCR of the TCR CDR3. TCRdb re-called the multiplex PCR reads with MiXCR, one entry per CDR3 protein. The sample consists of a few hundred thousand distinct CDR3 sequences, approximately 15% of them appearing once. This clonotype has just a few counts. The antigen is not known. Clinicians diagnosed patients from clinical symptoms, serum thyroxine and TRAb, thyroid ultrasound and orbital computed tomography. This CDR3 has 14 amino acids. Germline CDR1 MNHNS, CDR2 SASEGT. With 6 bases clipped from V and 2 bases from J, the junction kept 3 bases outside the gene matches.

Material for sequencing was blood. This sequence joins TRBV6-1 and TRBJ2-5, with 10 bases matching TRBD1. The receptor was derived from a woman aged 25-40 years with Graves' ophthalmopathy. The CDR3 DNA sequence: TGTGCCAGCAGAAAGGACAGGGGGCAAGAGACCCAGTACTTC. Its translation: CASRKDRGQETQYF.